This T cell receptor (beta chain) came from a study of PD-1 blockade in classical Hodgkin lymphoma. TCRdb keeps only in-frame clones here, not all; method: immunoSEQ multiplex PCR. Here the sample spans approximately 5,000 clones, around 66% being singletons. The germline gives CDR1 SGHRS, CDR2 YFSETQ. V shed 6 bases and J shed 17 bases, with 11 bases lying between them. This CDR3 region has 9 residues. Each patient experienced a relapse that followed autologous stem cell transplantation, and brentuximab vedotin exposure varied. The sample consisted of peripheral blood mononuclear cells (PBMCs), taken before the second cycle of nivolumab. The sequence was collected from a human donor with classical Hodgkin lymphoma. The V and J genes are TRBV5-1 and TRBJ1-4; maybe TRBD1 (5 bases). The CDR3 region is CASTDSTFF. CDR3 DNA sequence: TGCGCCAGCACCGACAGCACCTTTTTT.